One and the same sample provided the 22 T cell receptor beta chains below, sequenced in a study of shared clonotypes between healthy human individuals. Data came from immunoSEQ multiplex PCR; TCRdb stores just in-frame clones and leaves some out. Among nearly 1,000,000 clones listed, less than 85% were seen once. Input material: memory CD4+ T cells sorted from blood. As to subset: CD45RA-negative fraction. The receptor set was obtained from a man aged 18-30 years in good health.

The genes are TRBV30 and TRBJ1-1; D is possibly TRBD1 (6 bases). Germline V gene lookup returns CDR1 GTSNPN and CDR2 SVGIG (reference sequence). The CDR3 length is 18 residues. V lost 4 bases and J 11 bases, leaving 35 bases between the germline ends. This chain's CDR3 is CAWIHYREDIGNGRRAFF. CDR3 sequence (DNA): TGTGCCTGGATACATTACAGGGAAGATATCGGGAACGGTCGAAGGGCTTTCTTT.

A word on this clone: At one end the junction does not follow the germline gene, possibly because of a read error. The gene calls are TRBV7-7 and TRBJ2-5; 8 bases align to TRBD2. Looked up from germline, CDR1 is SSHAT and CDR2 is FNYEAQ (reference sequence). This CDR3 has 15 residues. The CDR3 reads CASSPGGGYLETQYF. DNA for the CDR3: TGTGCTAGCAGCCCGGGCGGGGGGTACCTGGAGACCCAGTACTTC. The full variable domain, completed using reference TRBV7-7 and TRBJ2-5, is GAGVSQSPRYKVTKRGQDVTLRCDPISSHATLYWYQQALGQGPEFLTYFNYEAQPDKSGLPSDRFSAERPEGSISTLTIQRTEQRDSAMYRCASSPGGGYLETQYFGPGTRLLVL.

This chain joins TRBV5-1 and TRBJ2-5; a weak D match, TRBD2 (6 bases). The V and J ends lost 0 bases and 5 bases respectively, with 11 bases between them. The CDR3 consists of 14 residues. The V gene's germline CDR1 is SGHRS and CDR2 YFSETQ. CDR3 coding DNA: TGCGCCAGCAGCTTGGTCGGGGGAAGTGAGACCCAGTACTTC. It encodes CASSLVGGSETQYF.

This clone was counted at least ten times. The chain has TRBV5-4 and TRBJ1-2; D is possibly TRBD1 (5 bases). The CDR3 contains 16 residues. CDR1 is SGHNT and CDR2 is YYREEE in the germline V gene (reference sequence). The V gene lost 4 bases and the J gene lost 2 bases, with 18 bases spanning the gap. This CDR3 is CASSTDAGLGNYGYTF. For the CDR3, the DNA is TGTGCCAGCAGCACTGATGCGGGACTGGGAAACTATGGCTACACCTTC.

V usage is TRBV2 and J usage is TRBJ2-2; the D is unclear. The V end lost 11 bases, the J end lost 2 bases, and 9 bases lay between the germline ends. This CDR3 contains 12 residues. Germline values: CDR1 SNHLY, CDR2 FYNNEI. CDR3 DNA sequence: TGTGCCGGTCTACCTAACACCGGGGAGCTGTTTTTT. Protein: CAGLPNTGELFF. Variable domain in full (rest from reference TRBV2 and TRBJ2-2): EPEVTQTPSHQVTQMGQEVILRCVPISNHLYFYWYRQILGQKVEFLVSFYNNEISEKSEIFDDQFSVERPDGSNFTLKIRSTKLEDSAMYFCAGLPNTGELFFGEGSRLTVL.

J is TRBJ2-7 and V is TRBV19, with D perhaps matching TRBD1 or TRBD2 (5 bases each). V shed 4 bases and J shed 6 bases, with 25 bases lying between them. The CDR3 loop spans 17 amino acids. The germline V gene has CDR1 LNHDA and CDR2 SQIVND (reference sequence). The CDR3 region is CASSTSPGQSPRGEQYF. CDR3 in DNA: TGTGCCAGTAGTACCTCCCCGGGGCAGAGCCCTAGGGGCGAGCAGTACTTC. Supplemented by reference TRBV19 and TRBJ2-7, the full variable domain reads DGGITQSPKYLFRKEGQNVTLSCEQNLNHDAMYWYRQDPGQGLRLIYYSQIVNDFQKGDIAEGYSVSREKKESFPLTVTSAQKNPTAFYLCASSTSPGQSPRGEQYFGPGTRLTVT.

Worth noting for this clone: A read error may explain this, as a much larger clone is one base away. Additional DNA sequences in this sample encode the identical CDR3. The gene calls are TRBV25-1 and TRBJ1-6, with 7 positions matching TRBD1. The CDR3 runs to 13 residues. The germline V gene encodes CDR1 MGHDK and CDR2 SYGVNS. V lost 4 bases, J lost 7 bases, and 1 base stayed unmatched. The CDR3 DNA follows: TGTGCCAGCAGTGGACAGGGCAATTCACCCCTCCACTTT. Translated, it gives CASSGQGNSPLHF.

The rearrangement joins TRBV28 to TRBJ2-7; 8 bases match TRBD2. This CDR3 is 14 amino acids long. The V and J ends lost 5 bases and 5 bases, in that order; junction bases with no gene match: 8. In germline, CDR1 is MDHEN, CDR2 SYDVKM. CDR3 DNA: TGTGCCAGCAGTCTAGGGACTAGTCTCCACGAGCAGTACTTC. Translation gives CASSLGTSLHEQYF.

The rearrangement joins TRBV11-2 to TRBJ1-5; D unclear. V shed 2 bases and J shed 5 bases, with 16 bases lying between them. CDR1 SGHAT and CDR2 FQNNGV come from the germline V gene. The CDR3 runs to 16 residues. The CDR3 sequence: CASSLSGSLGYQPQHF. DNA of the CDR3: TGTGCCAGCAGCTTAAGTGGGTCCCTTGGATATCAGCCCCAGCATTTT.

The CDR3 sequence: CASSLDHNSPLHF. Here the CDR3 DNA reads TGTGCCAGCAGCTTGGACCATAATTCACCCCTCCACTTT. This chain connects TRBV5-4 to TRBJ1-6; no reliable D call. The V and J ends lost 0 bases and 5 bases respectively, with 3 bases between them. CDR1 SGHNT and CDR2 YYREEE come from the germline V gene (reference sequence). This CDR3 spans 13 amino acids.

This rearrangement joins TRBV7-9 to TRBJ2-1; 7 nucleotides align to TRBD2. The CDR3 loop spans 16 amino acids. In germline, CDR1 is SEHNR, CDR2 FQNEAQ (reference sequence). Germline trimming cut 1 base from V and 7 bases from J; bases unmatched to any gene: 10. The CDR3 sequence is CASSLVLLARVNEQFF. The CDR3 DNA reads as TGTGCCAGCAGCTTAGTCCTACTAGCGAGGGTGAATGAGCAGTTCTTC.

This chain connects TRBV10-2 to TRBJ1-4; 10 bases agree with TRBD1. Germline V gene sequence: CDR1 WSHSY, CDR2 SAAADI. This CDR3 has 15 residues. The V segment lost 3 bases and the J segment 3 bases; nucleotides outside the gene matches: 1. This chain's CDR3 is CASSDGQGANEKLFF. The CDR3 DNA sequence: TGCGCCAGCAGTGATGGACAGGGGGCTAATGAAAAACTGTTTTTT.

The rearrangement uses TRBV27 and TRBJ2-7, with no clear D. Per germline, CDR1 MNHEY and CDR2 SMNVEV (reference sequence). V lost 8 bases to trimming and J lost 2 bases, with 13 bases between them. The length of the CDR3 is 13 residues. The CDR3 protein is CASRRLGTYEQYF. The DNA for the CDR3 is TGTGCCAGCCGGCGGTTAGGCACCTACGAGCAGTACTTC.

About this clone: Just one base apart from a much larger clone, this may be a read error. The rearrangement uses TRBV9 and TRBJ1-2; 9 bases agree with TRBD1. This CDR3 spans 13 amino acids. Germline loops: CDR1 SGDLS, CDR2 YYNGEE. V was pared by 4 bases and J by 4 bases, with 2 bases of the junction left unmatched. In DNA, the CDR3 is TGTGCCAGCAGCACGGACAGGGGCTATGGCTACACCTTC. Protein sequence: CASSTDRGYGYTF.

This chain connects TRBV10-3 to TRBJ2-1, with a tentative D call TRBD2 (6 bases). Germline CDR1 and CDR2: ENHRY and SYGVKD. There are 15 residues in the CDR3. The V and J ends lost 6 bases and 7 bases respectively, with 19 bases between them. CDR3 nucleotides: TGTGCCATCAGCACCTCGTCCCAGGCGGGGAATGAGCAGTTCTTC. Translated, it gives CAISTSSQAGNEQFF.

This chain links TRBV5-1 with TRBJ1-6, with D perhaps TRBD1 (6 bases). This CDR3 is built from 14 residues. V shed 5 bases and J shed 5 bases, with 11 bases lying between them. Germline CDR1 is SGHRS and CDR2 is YFSETQ. Here the CDR3 DNA reads TGCGCCAGCAGGAGGACAGAGAATAATTCACCCCTCCACTTT. It yields the protein CASRRTENNSPLHF.

This chain links TRBV5-1 with TRBJ2-3; 14 bases fit TRBD2. The V segment lost 3 bases and the J segment 0 bases; nucleotides outside the gene matches: 15. This CDR3 is 21 amino acids long. The germline V gene encodes CDR1 SGHRS and CDR2 YFSETQ. The CDR3 nucleotides read TGCGCCAGCAGCTCCCGTCCACCGGGACTAGCGGGGGCCCCTAGCACAGATACGCAGTATTTT. It translates to CASSSRPPGLAGAPSTDTQYF.

The gene calls are TRBV7-6 and TRBJ2-5; D perhaps matches TRBD2 (5 bases). Germline CDR1 and CDR2: SGHVS and FNYEAQ. Trimming removed 1 base at V and 4 bases at J, with 7 bases between. The length of the CDR3 is 13 residues. This CDR3 is CASSLGERETQYF. The CDR3 bases are TGTGCCAGCAGCTTAGGGGAGCGAGAGACCCAGTACTTC.

With respect to this clone: Other DNA sequences of this sample code for an identical CDR3. V and J are TRBV11-2 and TRBJ1-5; possibly TRBD1 for D (6 bases). The V gene lost 0 bases and the J gene lost 5 bases, with 11 bases spanning the gap. Germline CDR1 is SGHAT and CDR2 is FQNNGV. The CDR3 is made up of 15 amino acids. CDR3 nucleotide sequence: TGTGCCAGCAGCTTAGATCACGGGGGCGATCAGCCCCAGCATTTT. As protein: CASSLDHGGDQPQHF.

The chain combines TRBV9 with TRBJ2-2; D is unclear. V was pared by 3 bases and J by 4 bases, with 7 bases between. CDR3 size: 13 residues. Germline V gene sequence: CDR1 SGDLS, CDR2 YYNGEE. The CDR3: CASSARITGELFF. The CDR3 region has the DNA TGTGCCAGCAGCGCACGGATCACCGGGGAGCTGTTTTTT.

Remarks on this clone: A read error may account for a junction end that differs from germline. The chain has TRBV7-8 and TRBJ2-2, with 11 bases lining up with TRBD2. Per germline, CDR1 SGHVS and CDR2 FQNEAQ. This CDR3 region has 18 residues. In DNA, the CDR3 is TGTGCCAGCAGTTTAGCCCCTCCACTAGCGGGAGCATCCGGGGAGCTGTTTTTT. Protein: CASSLAPPLAGASGELFF. Based on the CDR3 plus reference TRBV7-8 and TRBJ2-2, the full variable domain is GAGVSQSPRYKVAKRGQDVALRCDPISGHVSLFWYQQALGQGPEFLTYFQNEAQLDKSGLPSDRFFAERPEGSVSTLKIQRTQQEDSAVYLCASSLAPPLAGASGELFFGEGSRLTVL.

The chain joins TRBV6-5 to TRBJ2-2, with D perhaps TRBD2 (6 bases). Trimming pared 2 bases from V and 2 bases from J, leaving 12 bases between. This CDR3 region has 16 residues. Germline V gene data show CDR1 as MNHEY and CDR2 as SVGAGI. CDR3 coding DNA: TGTGCCAGCAGTTACGTCTGGGGGGAAAACACCGGGGAGCTGTTTTTT. Encoded protein: CASSYVWGENTGELFF.